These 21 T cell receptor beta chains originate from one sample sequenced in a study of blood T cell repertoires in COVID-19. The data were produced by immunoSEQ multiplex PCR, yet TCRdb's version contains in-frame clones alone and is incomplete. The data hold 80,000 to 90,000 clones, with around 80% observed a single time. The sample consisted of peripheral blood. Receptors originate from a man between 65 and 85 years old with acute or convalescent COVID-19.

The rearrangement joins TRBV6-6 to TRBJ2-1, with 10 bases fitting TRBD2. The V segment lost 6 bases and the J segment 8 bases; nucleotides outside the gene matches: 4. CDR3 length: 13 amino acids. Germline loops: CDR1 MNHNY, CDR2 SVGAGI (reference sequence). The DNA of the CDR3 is TGTGCCAGCAGCATGACTAGCGGGTATGAGCAGTTCTTC. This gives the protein CASSMTSGYEQFF.

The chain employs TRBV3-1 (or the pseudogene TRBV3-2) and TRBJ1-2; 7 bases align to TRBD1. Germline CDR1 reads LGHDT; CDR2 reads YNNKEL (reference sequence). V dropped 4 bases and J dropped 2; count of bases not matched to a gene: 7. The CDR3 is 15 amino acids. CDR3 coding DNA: TGTGCCAGCAGCCCGCTCAGGGACAGAAACTATGGCTACACCTTC. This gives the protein CASSPLRDRNYGYTF.

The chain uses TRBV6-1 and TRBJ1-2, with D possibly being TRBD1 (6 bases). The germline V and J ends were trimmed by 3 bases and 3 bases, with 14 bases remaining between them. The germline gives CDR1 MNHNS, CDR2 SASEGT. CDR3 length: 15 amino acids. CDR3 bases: TGTGCCAGCAGTGACCCTGTTGGACAGTACTATGGCTACACCTTC. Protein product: CASSDPVGQYYGYTF.

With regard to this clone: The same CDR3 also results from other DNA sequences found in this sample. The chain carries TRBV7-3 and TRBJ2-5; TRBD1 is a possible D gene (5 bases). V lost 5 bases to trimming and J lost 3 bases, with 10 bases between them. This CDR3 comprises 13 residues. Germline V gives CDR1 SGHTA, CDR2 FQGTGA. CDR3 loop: CASSPTREETQYF. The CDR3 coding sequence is TGTGCCAGCAGCCCGACCAGGGAAGAGACCCAGTACTTC. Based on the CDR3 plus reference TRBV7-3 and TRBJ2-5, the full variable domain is GAGVSQTPSNKVTEKGKYVELRCDPISGHTALYWYRQSLGQGPEFLIYFQGTGAADDSGLPNDRFFAVRPEGSVSTLKIQRTERGDSAVYLCASSPTREETQYFGPGTRLLVL.

CDR3 bases: TGTGCCAGCAGTTACTCGTTGCGGGGAAGCACAGATACGCAGTATTTT. It specifies CASSYSLRGSTDTQYF. The rearrangement links TRBV6-5 to TRBJ2-3; maybe TRBD2 (6 bases). V was pared by 0 bases and J by 0 bases, with 10 bases between. Germline V lookup: CDR1 MNHEY, CDR2 SVGAGI. This CDR3 comprises 16 residues.

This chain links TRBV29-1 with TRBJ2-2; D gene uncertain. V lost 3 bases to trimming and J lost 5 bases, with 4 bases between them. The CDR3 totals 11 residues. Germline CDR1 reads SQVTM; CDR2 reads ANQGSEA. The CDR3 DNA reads TGCAGCGTTGACAGAACCGGGGAGCTGTTTTTT. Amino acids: CSVDRTGELFF.

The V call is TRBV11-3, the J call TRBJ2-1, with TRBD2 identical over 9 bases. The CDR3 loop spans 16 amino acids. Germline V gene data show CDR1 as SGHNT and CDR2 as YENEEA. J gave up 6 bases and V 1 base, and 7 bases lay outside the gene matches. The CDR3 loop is CASSLGGGGAFNEQFF. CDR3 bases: TGTGCCAGCAGCTTAGGTGGCGGGGGGGCATTCAATGAGCAGTTCTTC. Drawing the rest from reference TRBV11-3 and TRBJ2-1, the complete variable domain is EAGVVQSPRYKIIEKKQPVAFWCNPISGHNTLYWYLQNLGQGPELLIRYENEEAVDDSQLPKDRFSAERLKGVDSTLKIQPAELGDSAVYLCASSLGGGGAFNEQFFGPGTRLTVL.

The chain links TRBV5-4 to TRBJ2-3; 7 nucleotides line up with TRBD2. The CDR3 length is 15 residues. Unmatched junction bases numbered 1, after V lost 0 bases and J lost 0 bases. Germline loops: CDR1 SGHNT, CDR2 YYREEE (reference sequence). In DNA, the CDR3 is TGTGCCAGCAGCTTGGGACTAGCCAGCACAGATACGCAGTATTTT. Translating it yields CASSLGLASTDTQYF.

This CDR3 reads CASRLGAGNTIYF. As DNA, the CDR3 is TGTGCCAGCAGACTCGGGGCTGGAAACACCATATATTTT. The chain couples TRBV19 to TRBJ1-3; the D is unclear. Trimming removed 9 bases from V and 2 bases from J, with 11 bases in between. CDR3 size: 13 residues. CDR1 is LNHDA, CDR2 SQIVND, per germline (reference sequence).

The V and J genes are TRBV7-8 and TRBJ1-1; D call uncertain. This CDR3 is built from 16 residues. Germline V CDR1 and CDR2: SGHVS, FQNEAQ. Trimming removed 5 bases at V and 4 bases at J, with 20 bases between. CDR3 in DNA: TGTGCCAGCAGCCCACTGGGCGGGCGAGTGGGCACTGAAGCTTTCTTT. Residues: CASSPLGGRVGTEAFF.

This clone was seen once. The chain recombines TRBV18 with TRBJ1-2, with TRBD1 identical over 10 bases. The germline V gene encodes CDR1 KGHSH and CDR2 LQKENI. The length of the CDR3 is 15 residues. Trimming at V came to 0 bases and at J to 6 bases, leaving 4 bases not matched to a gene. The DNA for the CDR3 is TGTGCCAGCTCACCACCCGACAGGGGGCGCGATGGCTACACCTTC. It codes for CASSPPDRGRDGYTF. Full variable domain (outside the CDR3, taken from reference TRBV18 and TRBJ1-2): NAGVMQNPRHLVRRRGQEARLRCSPMKGHSHVYWYRQLPEEGLKFMVYLQKENIIDESGMPKERFSAEFPKEGPSILRIQQVVRGDSAAYFCASSPPDRGRDGYTFGSGTRLTVV.

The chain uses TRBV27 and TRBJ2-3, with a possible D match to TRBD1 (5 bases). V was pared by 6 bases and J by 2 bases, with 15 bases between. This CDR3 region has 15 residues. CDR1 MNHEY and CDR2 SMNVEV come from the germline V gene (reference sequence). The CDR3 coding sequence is TGTGCCAGCAGCTTCACAGGACGAAACACAGATACGCAGTATTTT. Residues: CASSFTGRNTDTQYF.

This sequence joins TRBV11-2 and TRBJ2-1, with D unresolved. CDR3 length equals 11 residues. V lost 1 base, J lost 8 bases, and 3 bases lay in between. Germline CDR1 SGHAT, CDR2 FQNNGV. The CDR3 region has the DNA TGTGCCAGCAGCTTAGTCTATGAGCAGTTCTTC. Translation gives CASSLVYEQFF.

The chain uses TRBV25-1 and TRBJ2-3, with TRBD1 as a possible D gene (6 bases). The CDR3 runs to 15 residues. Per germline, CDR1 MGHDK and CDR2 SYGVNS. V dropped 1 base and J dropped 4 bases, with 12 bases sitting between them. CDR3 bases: TGTGCCAGCAGTGAATTCAGGGGCGCGGCAGATACGCAGTATTTT. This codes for CASSEFRGAADTQYF.

This CDR3 reads CASSLEGREDTEAFF. As DNA, the CDR3 is TGTGCCAGCAGTTTAGAGGGGAGGGAGGACACTGAAGCTTTCTTT. The rearrangement joins TRBV27 to TRBJ1-1; TRBD1 is a possible D gene (5 bases). V lost 2 bases, J lost 3 bases, and 13 bases lay in between. The germline V gene has CDR1 MNHEY and CDR2 SMNVEV (reference sequence). This CDR3 is 15 amino acids long.

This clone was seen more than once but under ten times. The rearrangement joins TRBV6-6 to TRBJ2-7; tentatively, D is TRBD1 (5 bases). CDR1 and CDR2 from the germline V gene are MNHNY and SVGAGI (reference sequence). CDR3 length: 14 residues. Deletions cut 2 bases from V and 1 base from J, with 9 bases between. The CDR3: CASSYQGSSYEQYV. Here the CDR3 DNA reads TGTGCCAGCAGTTACCAGGGCAGTTCCTACGAGCAGTACGTC.

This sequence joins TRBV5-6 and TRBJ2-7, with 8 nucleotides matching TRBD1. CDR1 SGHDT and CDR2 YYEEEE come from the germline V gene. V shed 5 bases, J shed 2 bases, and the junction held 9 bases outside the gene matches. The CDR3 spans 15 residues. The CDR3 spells CASSRGQVVTYEQYV. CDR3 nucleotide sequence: TGTGCCAGCAGTCGGGGACAGGTCGTTACCTACGAGCAGTACGTC.

CDR3 protein: CASSSRSLASSYNEQFF. The CDR3 DNA follows: TGTGCCAGCAGCTCCCGCTCCTTAGCGAGTTCCTACAATGAGCAGTTCTTC. The chain is built from TRBV11-2 and TRBJ2-1, with D tentatively TRBD2 (5 bases). Trimming removed 4 bases at V and 1 base at J, with 17 bases between. This CDR3 comprises 17 residues. The germline V gene encodes CDR1 SGHAT and CDR2 FQNNGV.

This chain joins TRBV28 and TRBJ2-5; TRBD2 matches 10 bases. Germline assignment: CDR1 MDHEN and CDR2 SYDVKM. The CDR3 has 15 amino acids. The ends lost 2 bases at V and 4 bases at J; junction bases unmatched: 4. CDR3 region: CASSLSGGARETQYF. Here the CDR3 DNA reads TGTGCCAGCAGTTTAAGCGGGGGGGCCCGAGAGACCCAGTACTTC.

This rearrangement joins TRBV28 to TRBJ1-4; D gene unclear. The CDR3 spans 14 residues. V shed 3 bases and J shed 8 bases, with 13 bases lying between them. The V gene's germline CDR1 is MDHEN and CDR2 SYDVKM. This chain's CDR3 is CASSLRRRTEKLFF. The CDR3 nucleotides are TGTGCCAGCAGTTTGCGACGGAGAACCGAAAAACTGTTTTTT.

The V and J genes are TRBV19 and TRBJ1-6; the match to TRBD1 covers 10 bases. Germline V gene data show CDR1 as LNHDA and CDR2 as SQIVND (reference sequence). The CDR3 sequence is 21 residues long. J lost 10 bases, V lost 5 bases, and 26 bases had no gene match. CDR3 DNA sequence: TGTGCCAGTAGTTCTTATCTTGATGGGACAGGGGACCTTTTGTCGCAATCACCCCTCCACTTT. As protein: CASSSYLDGTGDLLSQSPLHF.